These 6 T cell receptor beta chains originate from one sample sequenced in a study of beta chain features in type 1 diabetes. General study findings and limits: Moderately but significantly shorter TCRB CDR3s were found in Type 1 diabetes patients in all four CD4+ subsets.

The isolated RNA, all of it, was reverse transcribed, so expressed TCRB transcripts were what got sequenced. Profiled with immunoSEQ multiplex PCR; TCRdb holds only in-frame clones, not every one. This sample carries about 27,000 clones, roughly 50% of them seen once, and the ten largest clones take approximately 1.5%. These receptors' antigens are unknown. Sample: Tregs from blood. The origin of the receptors is a young woman with type 1 diabetes.

The chain joins TRBV4-3 to TRBJ2-3; D perhaps matches TRBD2 (6 bases). Germline CDR1 LGHNA, CDR2 YSLEER. CDR3 size: 18 residues. Deletions cut 0 bases from V and 2 bases from J, with 18 bases between. In nucleotides, the CDR3 is TGCGCCAGCAGCCAAGATCAAATAAGGGACTCAAACACAGATACGCAGTATTTT. It encodes CASSQDQIRDSNTDTQYF.

A few counts support this clone. The rearrangement joins TRBV7-9 to TRBJ1-1; 8 nucleotides align to TRBD1. Germline CDR1 SEHNR, CDR2 FQNEAQ (reference sequence). V lost 5 bases to trimming and J lost 0 bases; unmatched junction nucleotides: 2. The CDR3 covers 14 residues. The CDR3 here is CASSTRGLNTEAFF. The CDR3 DNA follows: TGTGCCAGCAGCACCAGGGGGCTGAACACTGAAGCTTTCTTT. The full variable domain, completed using reference TRBV7-9 and TRBJ1-1, is DTGVSQNPRHKITKRGQNVTFRCDPISEHNRLYWYRQTLGQGPEFLTYFQNEAQLEKSRLLSDRFSAERPKGSFSTLEIQRTEQGDSAMYLCASSTRGLNTEAFFGQGTRLTVV.

This sequence joins TRBV7-2 and TRBJ2-7, with 7 bases aligning to TRBD2. This CDR3 has 15 amino acids. CDR1 SGHTA and CDR2 FQGNSA come from the germline V gene. V shed 1 base, J shed 3 bases, and the junction held 6 bases outside the gene matches. CDR3 in amino acids: CASSLVGGGNYEQYV. DNA of the CDR3: TGTGCCAGCAGCTTAGTGGGGGGGGGAAACTACGAGCAGTACGTC.

The V call is TRBV4-1, the J call TRBJ1-5; 7 nucleotides agree with TRBD1. This CDR3 comprises 16 residues. V gave up 1 base and J gave up 7 bases; unmatched junction bases: 10. The germline gives CDR1 MGHRA, CDR2 YSYEKL. DNA of the CDR3: TGCGCCAGCAGCCAAGTCCAGGGGGGCATCGGGCAGCCCCAGCATTTT. Its translation: CASSQVQGGIGQPQHF.

In its sample, this clone was seen once. The V and J genes are TRBV6-6 and TRBJ2-3; TRBD2 matches 7 bases. The CDR3 covers 15 residues. CDR1 MNHNY and CDR2 SVGAGI come from the germline V gene (reference sequence). Unmatched junction bases numbered 4, after V lost 1 base and J lost 3 bases. CDR3 DNA sequence: TGTGCCAGCAGTTACTTTGCGGGGGAAACAGATACGCAGTATTTT. This sequence encodes CASSYFAGETDTQYF.

This chain connects TRBV5-1 to TRBJ2-7, with 10 bases matching TRBD1. The V and J ends lost 3 bases and 2 bases, in that order; junction bases with no gene match: 5. CDR1 is SGHRS, CDR2 YFSETQ, per germline. The CDR3 is made up of 15 amino acids. CDR3 amino acids: CASSSRDRGTYEQYF. CDR3 sequence (DNA): TGCGCCAGCAGCTCCCGGGACAGGGGAACCTACGAGCAGTACTTC.